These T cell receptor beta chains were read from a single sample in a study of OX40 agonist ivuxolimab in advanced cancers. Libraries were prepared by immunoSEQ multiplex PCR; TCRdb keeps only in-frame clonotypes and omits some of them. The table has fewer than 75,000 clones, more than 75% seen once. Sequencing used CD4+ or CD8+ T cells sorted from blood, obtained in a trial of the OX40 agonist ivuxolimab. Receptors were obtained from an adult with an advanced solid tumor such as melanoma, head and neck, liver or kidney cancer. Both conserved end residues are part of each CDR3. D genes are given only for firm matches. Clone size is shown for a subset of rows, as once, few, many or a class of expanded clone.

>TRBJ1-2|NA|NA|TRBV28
CLRDHGYTF
TGTCTCAGAGATCATGGCTACACCTTC
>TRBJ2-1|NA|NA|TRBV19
CASSIQTAYNEQFF
TGTGCCAGTAGTATACAGACTGCCTACAATGAGCAGTTCTTC
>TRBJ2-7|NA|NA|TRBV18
CASSVVAGKNEQYF
TGTGCCAGCTCGGTTGTGGCAGGGAAAAACGAGCAGTACTTC
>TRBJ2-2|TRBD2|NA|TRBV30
CAWSPGLEDTGELFF
TGTGCCTGGAGTCCGGGACTAGAAGACACCGGGGAGCTGTTTTTT
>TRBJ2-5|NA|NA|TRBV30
CAWSGSRETQYF
TGTGCCTGGAGTGGATCCCGGGAGACCCAGTACTTC
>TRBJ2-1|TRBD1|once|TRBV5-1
CASSTMTGSHNEQFF
TGCGCCAGCAGCACAATGACAGGGTCTCACAATGAGCAGTTCTTC
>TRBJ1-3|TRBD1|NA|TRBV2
CASTGGLNTIYF
TGTGCCAGCACAGGGGGCTTAAACACCATATATTTT
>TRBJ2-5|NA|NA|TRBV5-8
CASSFGGGGGETQYF
TGTGCCAGCAGCTTCGGAGGGGGCGGAGGAGAGACCCAGTACTTC
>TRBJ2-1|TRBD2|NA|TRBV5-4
CAAGTSDGEQFF
TGTGCCGCAGGGACTAGCGACGGTGAGCAGTTCTTC
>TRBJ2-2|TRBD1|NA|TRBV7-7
CASSATGSGELFF
TGTGCCAGCAGCGCGACAGGGTCCGGGGAGCTGTTTTTT
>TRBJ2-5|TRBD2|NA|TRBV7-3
CASSLAPGLAGGETQYF
TGTGCCAGCAGCTTAGCCCCGGGACTAGCGGGAGGAGAGACCCAGTACTTC
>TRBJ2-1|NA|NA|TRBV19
CASSIQGGIFNEQFF
TGTGCCAGTAGTATACAGGGGGGAATATTTAATGAGCAGTTCTTC
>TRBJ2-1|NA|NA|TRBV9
CASSVEPPWGSYNEQFF
TGTGCCAGCAGCGTAGAGCCCCCTTGGGGCTCCTACAATGAGCAGTTCTTC
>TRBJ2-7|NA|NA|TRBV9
CASSPRTGDEQYF
TGTGCCAGCAGCCCCCGGACCGGCGACGAGCAGTACTTC
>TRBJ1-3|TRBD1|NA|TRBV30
CAQGQGLFGNTIYF
TGTGCCCAAGGACAGGGCTTATTTGGAAACACCATATATTTT
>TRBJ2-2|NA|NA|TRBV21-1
CASSTGQGGPMNTGELFF
TGTGCCAGCAGCACGGGACAGGGGGGACCAATGAACACCGGGGAGCTGTTTTTT
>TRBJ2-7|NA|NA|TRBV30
CAWSKGRQGLGEQYF
TGTGCCTGGAGTAAGGGACGACAAGGGTTGGGGGAGCAGTACTTC
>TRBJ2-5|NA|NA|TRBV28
CASQRINREETQYF
TGTGCCAGCCAACGGATTAACAGGGAGGAGACCCAGTACTTC
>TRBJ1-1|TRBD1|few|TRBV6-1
CASRTGQGNRAFF
TGTGCCAGCAGAACCGGACAGGGTAATCGTGCTTTCTTT
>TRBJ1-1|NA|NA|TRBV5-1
CASSLDGLNTEAFF
TGCGCCAGCAGCCTGGACGGATTGAACACTGAAGCTTTCTTT
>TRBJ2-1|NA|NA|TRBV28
CASRPGQYNEQFF
TGTGCCAGCAGACCAGGACAGTACAATGAGCAGTTCTTC
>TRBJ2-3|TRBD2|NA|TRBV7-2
CASSLEASGGITDTQYF
TGTGCCAGCAGCTTAGAAGCTAGCGGGGGGATCACAGATACGCAGTATTTT
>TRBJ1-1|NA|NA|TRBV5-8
CASSLGGVVNTEAFF
TGTGCCAGCAGCTTGGGGGGGGTCGTGAACACTGAAGCTTTCTTT
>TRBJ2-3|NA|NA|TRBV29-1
CSVDVSGSADTQYF
TGCAGCGTTGATGTATCAGGGTCGGCAGATACGCAGTATTTT
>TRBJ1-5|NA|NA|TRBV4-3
CASSQEVRQGNQPQHF
TGCGCCAGCAGCCAAGAAGTGAGACAGGGCAATCAGCCCCAGCATTTT
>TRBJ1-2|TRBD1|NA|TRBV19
CASSIYPGQNYGYTF
TGTGCCAGTAGTATCTATCCGGGACAGAACTATGGCTACACCTTC
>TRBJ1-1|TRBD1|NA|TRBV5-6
CASSLALGQGRSTEAFF
TGTGCCAGCAGCTTGGCGCTCGGACAGGGTAGGAGCACTGAAGCTTTCTTT
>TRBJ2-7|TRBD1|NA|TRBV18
CASSPWTGPVEQYF
TGTGCCAGCTCACCTTGGACAGGCCCCGTCGAGCAGTACTTC
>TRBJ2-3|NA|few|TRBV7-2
CASSFGGNTDTQYF
TGTGCCAGCAGCTTTGGCGGAAACACAGATACGCAGTATTTT
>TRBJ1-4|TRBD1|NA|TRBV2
CASRGQGYEKLFF
TGTGCCAGCAGGGGACAGGGTTACGAAAAACTGTTTTTT
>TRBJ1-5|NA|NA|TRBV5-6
CASSFYDGTTYYSNQPQHF
TGTGCCAGCAGCTTCTACGACGGTACGACTTATTATAGCAATCAGCCCCAGCATTTT
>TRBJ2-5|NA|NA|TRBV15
CATSRERGFQETQYF
TGTGCCACCAGCAGAGAACGGGGCTTTCAAGAGACCCAGTACTTC
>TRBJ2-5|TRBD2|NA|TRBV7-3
CASSLRGLAGQETQYF
TGTGCCAGCAGCTTAAGAGGCCTAGCGGGGCAAGAGACCCAGTACTTC
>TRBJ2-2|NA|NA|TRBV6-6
CASSTNTGELFF
TGTGCCAGCAGTACTAACACCGGGGAGCTGTTTTTT
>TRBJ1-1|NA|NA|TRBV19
CASSPNRGDTEAFF
TGTGCCAGTAGTCCGAACAGAGGGGATACTGAAGCTTTCTTT
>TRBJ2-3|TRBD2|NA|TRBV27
CASSSTSAHTQYF
TGTGCCAGCAGTTCCACTAGCGCACATACGCAGTATTTT
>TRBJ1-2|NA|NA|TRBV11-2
CASSSRPRDLTNGYTF
TGTGCCAGCAGCTCCCGACCACGGGACCTAACTAATGGCTACACCTTC
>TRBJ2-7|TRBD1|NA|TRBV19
CASSAPGQATYEQYF
TGTGCCAGTAGTGCCCCGGGACAGGCGACATACGAGCAGTACTTC
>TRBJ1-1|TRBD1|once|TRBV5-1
CASAIQGVGNTEAFF
TGCGCCAGCGCCATACAGGGGGTTGGGAACACTGAAGCTTTCTTT
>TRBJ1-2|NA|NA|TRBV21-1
CASSPLGQGGGYTF
TGTGCCAGCAGCCCTCTGGGGCAGGGCGGTGGCTACACCTTC
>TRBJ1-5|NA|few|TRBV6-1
CASRQVLYSNQPQHF
TGTGCCAGCCGACAGGTCCTTTATAGCAATCAGCCCCAGCATTTT